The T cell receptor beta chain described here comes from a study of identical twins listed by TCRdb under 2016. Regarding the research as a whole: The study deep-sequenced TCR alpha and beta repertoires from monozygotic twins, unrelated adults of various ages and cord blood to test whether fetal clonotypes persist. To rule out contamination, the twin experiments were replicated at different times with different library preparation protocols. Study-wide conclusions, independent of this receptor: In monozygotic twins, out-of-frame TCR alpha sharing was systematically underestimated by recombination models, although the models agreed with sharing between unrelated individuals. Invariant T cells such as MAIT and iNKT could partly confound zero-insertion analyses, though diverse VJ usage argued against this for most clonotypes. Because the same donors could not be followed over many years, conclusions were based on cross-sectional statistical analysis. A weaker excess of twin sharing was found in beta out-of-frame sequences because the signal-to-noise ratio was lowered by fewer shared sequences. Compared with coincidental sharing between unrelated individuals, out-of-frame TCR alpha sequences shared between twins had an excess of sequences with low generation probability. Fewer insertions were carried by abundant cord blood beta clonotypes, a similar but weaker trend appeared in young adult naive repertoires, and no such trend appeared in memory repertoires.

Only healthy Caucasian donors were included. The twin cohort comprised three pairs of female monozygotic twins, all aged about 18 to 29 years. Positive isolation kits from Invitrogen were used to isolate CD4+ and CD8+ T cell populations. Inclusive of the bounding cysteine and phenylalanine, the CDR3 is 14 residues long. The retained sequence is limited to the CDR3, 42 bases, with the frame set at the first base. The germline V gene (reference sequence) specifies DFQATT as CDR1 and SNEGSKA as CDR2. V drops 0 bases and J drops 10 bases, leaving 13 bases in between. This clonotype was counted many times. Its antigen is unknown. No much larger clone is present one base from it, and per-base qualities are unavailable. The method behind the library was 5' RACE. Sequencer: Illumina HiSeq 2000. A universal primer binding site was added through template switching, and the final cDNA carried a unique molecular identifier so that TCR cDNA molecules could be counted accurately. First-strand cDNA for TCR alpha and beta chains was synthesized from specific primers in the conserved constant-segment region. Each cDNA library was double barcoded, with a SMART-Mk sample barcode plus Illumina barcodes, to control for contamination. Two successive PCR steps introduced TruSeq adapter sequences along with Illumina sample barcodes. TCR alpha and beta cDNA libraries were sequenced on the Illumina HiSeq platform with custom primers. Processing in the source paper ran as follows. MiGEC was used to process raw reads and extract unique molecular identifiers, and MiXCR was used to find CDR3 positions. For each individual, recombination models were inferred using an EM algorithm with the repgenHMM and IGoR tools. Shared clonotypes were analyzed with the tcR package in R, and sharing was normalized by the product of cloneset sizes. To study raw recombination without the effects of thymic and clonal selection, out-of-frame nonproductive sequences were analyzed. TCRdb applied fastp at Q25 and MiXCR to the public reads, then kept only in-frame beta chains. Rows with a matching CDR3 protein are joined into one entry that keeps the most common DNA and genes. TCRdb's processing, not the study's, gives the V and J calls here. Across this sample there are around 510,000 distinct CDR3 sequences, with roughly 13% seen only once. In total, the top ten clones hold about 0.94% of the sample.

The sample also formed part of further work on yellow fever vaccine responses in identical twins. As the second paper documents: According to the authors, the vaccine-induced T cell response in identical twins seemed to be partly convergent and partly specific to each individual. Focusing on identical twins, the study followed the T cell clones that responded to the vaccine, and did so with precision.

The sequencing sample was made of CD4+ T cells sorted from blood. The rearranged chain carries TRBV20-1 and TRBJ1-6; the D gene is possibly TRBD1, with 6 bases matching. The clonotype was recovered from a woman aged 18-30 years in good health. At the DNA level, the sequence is TGCAGTGCTAGAGAATCCGGGGGCGGCTCACCCCTCCACTTT. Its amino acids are CSARESGGGSPLHF.